Listed below are T cell receptor beta chains from one sample, sequenced in a study of T cell repertoires in cytomegalovirus infection. Which antigens these TCRs recognize remains unknown. TCRdb re-called the reads with MiXCR, one entry per CDR3 protein. This table holds around 900,000 distinct CDR3 sequences, roughly 30% found once. The sequencing used cultured CD8+ T cells from PBMCs, collected from culture after CMV antigen stimulation. The source of these receptors is a human donor in good health (CMV status not recorded). Some clones in this sample may be carry-over from other donors' samples. Each CDR3 is given without its conserved first and last residue. Fields, in order: J gene, V gene, CDR3 protein.

TRBJ2-3 | TRBV10-3 | AISGLGLLEKTDTQY
TRBJ2-2 | TRBV20-1 | SARDSGQGLGGELF
TRBJ1-6 | TRBV6-2/TRBV6-3 | ASSPRDSTYNSPLH
TRBJ1-2 | TRBV28 | APGRNYNYGYT
TRBJ2-5 | TRBV6-1 | ASRDTPGEGETQY
TRBJ1-2 | TRBV25-1 | ASGQDFYGYT
TRBJ1-6 | TRBV9 | ASSVSGQEDSYNSPLH
TRBJ2-1 | TRBV7-6 | ASSPEAGGANEQF
TRBJ2-1 | TRBV4-2 | ASSQDPNTGLFNEQF
TRBJ2-5 | TRBV18 | ASSPPGTSFETQY
TRBJ1-1 | TRBV6-1 | ASSYGRWNTEAF
TRBJ1-1 | TRBV6-4 | ASSDSAVNTEAF
TRBJ1-2 | TRBV7-9 | ASSSIGPYGYT
TRBJ1-5 | TRBV7-2 | ASSYTIPGQGQPQH
TRBJ2-7 | TRBV19 | ASRISGGLSYEQY
TRBJ2-3 | TRBV7-2 | ASSFYGGIWGSTDTQY
TRBJ1-6 | TRBV5-4 | ASSLVGDSRSSPLH
TRBJ1-2 | TRBV7-6 | ASSQGETYGYT
TRBJ1-2 | TRBV9 | ASSADGRKGYGYT
TRBJ2-2 | TRBV7-3 | ASSYRDGELF
TRBJ2-5 | TRBV27 | ASSFGLNKETQY
TRBJ2-6 | TRBV18 | ASSPTGQTGANVLT
TRBJ2-7 | TRBV27 | ASYDSVLYEQY
TRBJ1-5 | TRBV27 | ASSRGGQPQH
TRBJ1-1 | TRBV25-1 | ASDGGGALEAF
TRBJ2-5 | TRBV4-1 | ASSQAWRVDQETQY
TRBJ1-1 | TRBV7-6 | ASSRSGGTEAF
TRBJ1-1 | TRBV5-5 | ASSLDLISEAF
TRBJ2-2 | TRBV11-3 | ASSLFAGELF
TRBJ1-2 | TRBV9 | ASSPQGEGNYGYT
TRBJ1-5 | TRBV6-2/TRBV6-3 | ASSYRVAGGNQPQH
TRBJ1-2 | TRBV24-1 | ATSGDGPYGYT
TRBJ1-1 | TRBV4-2 | ASSQEPQGRRFITEAF
TRBJ1-5 | TRBV5-6 | ASSLWGRGNQPQH
TRBJ2-2 | TRBV2 | ASKDRGTTGELF
TRBJ2-1 | TRBV27 | ASSSLLAGEYNEQF
TRBJ1-2 | TRBV10-3 | ATFWLPGQGRNYGYT
TRBJ1-6 | TRBV27 | ASSLRQSHNSPLH
TRBJ1-5 | TRBV27 | ASSDRGGKSNQPQH